This TCR beta chain is drawn from a study of regulatory T cells in long-lasting Graves disease. Regarding the study as a whole: Thyroid tissue went unexamined; only peripheral blood was analyzed. There was favoring of TRBV28, TRBJ1-2 and TRBJ2-5 in persistent disease.

According to the study, TCR beta libraries were built with iRepertoire HTBI primers and CDR3-region Arm-PCR. From the multiplex PCR reads, TCRdb called clonotypes with MiXCR, one entry per CDR3 protein. The table lists roughly 350,000 distinct CDR3 sequences, 16% of them singletons. The time point is: newly diagnosed GD, antithyroid drugs for less than 3 months. Extracted PBMC RNA gave rise to the TCR library. This clonotype was observed at least ten times. What it binds is unknown. CDR3 size: 13 residues. Germline CDR1 is DFQATT and CDR2 is SNEGSKA (reference sequence). V gave up 6 bases and J gave up 3 bases, with 11 bases separating them. These sequences were also reported in another study, on T cells in Graves' hyperthyroidism and ophthalmopathy.

The J gene is TRBJ2-2, the V gene TRBV20-1; perhaps TRBD1 as D (5 bases). Sequences were derived from peripheral blood mononuclear cells (PBMCs), sampled at new diagnosis, from a patient treated with antithyroid drugs. This TCR was recovered from a man aged 35 to 55 with Graves disease. The CDR3 coding sequence is TGCAGTGCCGACCTAGGGGACACCGGGGAGCTGTTTTTT. As protein: CSADLGDTGELFF.